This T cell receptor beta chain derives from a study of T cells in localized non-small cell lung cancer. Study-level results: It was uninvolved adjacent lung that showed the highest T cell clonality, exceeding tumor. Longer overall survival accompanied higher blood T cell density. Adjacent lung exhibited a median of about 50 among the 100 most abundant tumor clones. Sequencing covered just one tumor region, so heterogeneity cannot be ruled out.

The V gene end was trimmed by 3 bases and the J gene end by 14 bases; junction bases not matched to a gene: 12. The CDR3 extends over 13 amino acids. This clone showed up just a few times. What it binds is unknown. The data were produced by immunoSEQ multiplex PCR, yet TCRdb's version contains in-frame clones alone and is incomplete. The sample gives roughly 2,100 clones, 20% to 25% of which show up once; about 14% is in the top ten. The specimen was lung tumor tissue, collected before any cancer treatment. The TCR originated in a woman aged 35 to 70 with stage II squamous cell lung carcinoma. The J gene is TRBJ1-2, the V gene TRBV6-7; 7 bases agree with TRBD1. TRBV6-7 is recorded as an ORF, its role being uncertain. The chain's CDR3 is CASSYERGRGLTF. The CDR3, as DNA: TGTGCCAGCAGTTATGAGAGGGGGCGAGGTCTAACCTTC.